This entry lists 27 T cell receptor beta chains sequenced from one sample in a study of T cell responses to AZD1222 COVID-19 vaccine. Profiled with immunoSEQ multiplex PCR; TCRdb holds only in-frame clones, not every one. Among some 160,000 clones listed, roughly 90% were seen once. Sequenced material: peripheral blood, taken on day 0 of AZD1222 vaccination. Source of these receptors: an adult in good health.

V is TRBV4-3 and J is TRBJ2-7; D call uncertain. The germline V and J ends were trimmed by 6 bases and 0 bases, with 15 bases remaining between them. The germline V gene has CDR1 LGHNA and CDR2 YSLEER. The CDR3 has 15 amino acids. CDR3 sequence: CASSSQPMSSYEQYF. For the CDR3, the DNA is TGCGCCAGCAGTTCACAGCCTATGAGCTCCTACGAGCAGTACTTC.

The chain couples TRBV7-3 to TRBJ2-7, with TRBD1 matching over 9 bases. The CDR3 has 15 amino acids. The germline V gene encodes CDR1 SGHTA and CDR2 FQGTGA. The J segment lost 3 bases and the V segment lost 1 base, leaving 4 bases of the junction unmatched. CDR3 residues: CASSLIPGQGYEQYF. In DNA, the CDR3 is TGTGCCAGCAGCTTAATTCCGGGACAGGGCTACGAGCAGTACTTC. The full variable domain, with the rest looked up from reference TRBV7-3 and TRBJ2-7, is GAGVSQTPSNKVTEKGKYVELRCDPISGHTALYWYRQSLGQGPEFLIYFQGTGAADDSGLPNDRFFAVRPEGSVSTLKIQRTERGDSAVYLCASSLIPGQGYEQYFGPGTRLTVT.

This clone occurred once. V gene TRBV18 combines with J gene TRBJ2-2; D perhaps matches TRBD1 (5 bases). Germline V CDR1 and CDR2: KGHSH, LQKENI. The CDR3 extends over 13 amino acids. The V end was cut by 6 bases, the J end by 2 bases, with 7 bases between. The CDR3 bases are TGTGCCAGCTCTCAGGGAAACACCGGGGAGCTGTTTTTT. Translating gives CASSQGNTGELFF.

The rearrangement joins TRBV3-1 (or the pseudogene TRBV3-2) to TRBJ2-1; D remains unclear. Per germline, CDR1 LGHDT and CDR2 YNNKEL (reference sequence). The CDR3 runs to 14 residues. V lost 2 bases and J lost 0, with 5 bases in between. This chain's CDR3 is CASSQQFSYNEQFF. CDR3 DNA sequence: TGTGCCAGCAGCCAACAATTCTCCTACAATGAGCAGTTCTTC.

The V and J genes are TRBV5-6 and TRBJ1-5; tentatively, D is TRBD1 (5 bases). V dropped 0 bases and J dropped 4 bases, with 11 bases sitting between them. Germline V gives CDR1 SGHDT, CDR2 YYEEEE. This CDR3 is 15 amino acids long. CDR3 protein: CASSLGTGGNQPQHF. Here the CDR3 DNA reads TGTGCCAGCAGCTTGGGCACAGGCGGAAATCAGCCCCAGCATTTT.

CDR3 residues: CASSDGGAAEWKEAFF. The CDR3 DNA is TGTGCCAGCAGTGATGGGGGGGCCGCGGAGTGGAAAGAAGCTTTCTTT. This chain connects TRBV6-1 to TRBJ1-1; a possible D gene is TRBD1 (6 bases). The germline CDR1 and CDR2 sequences are MNHNS and SASEGT. The CDR3 extends over 16 amino acids. The V end was cut by 3 bases, the J end by 8 bases, with 22 bases between.

V and J are TRBV7-8 and TRBJ2-5, with 12 positions matching TRBD2. The CDR3 length is 19 residues. Germline values: CDR1 SGHVS, CDR2 FQNEAQ. V dropped 2 bases and J dropped 3; count of bases not matched to a gene: 13. The CDR3 is CASSLRLAGEVRSEETQYF. The CDR3 DNA reads as TGTGCCAGCAGCTTAAGACTAGCGGGAGAGGTTAGATCGGAAGAGACCCAGTACTTC.

The chain joins TRBV28 to TRBJ2-7; 12 bases fit TRBD1. Germline CDR1 MDHEN, CDR2 SYDVKM. CDR3 length: 15 amino acids. V lost 5 bases to trimming and J lost 5 bases; unmatched junction nucleotides: 7. The DNA of the CDR3 is TGTGCCAGCAGTAACGGGGGGACAGGGGGCGACGAGCAGTACTTC. This gives the protein CASSNGGTGGDEQYF. Supplemented by reference TRBV28 and TRBJ2-7, the full variable domain reads DVKVTQSSRYLVKRTGEKVFLECVQDMDHENMFWYRQDPGLGLRLIYFSYDVKMKEKGDIPEGYSVSREKKERFSLILESASTNQTSMYLCASSNGGTGGDEQYFGPGTRLTVT.

This chain uses TRBV29-1 with TRBJ1-2; TRBD1 is a possible D gene (6 bases). The CDR3 covers 12 residues. The V gene lost 6 bases and the J gene lost 2 bases, with 10 bases spanning the gap. Germline-derived CDR1 and CDR2 are SQVTM and ANQGSEA. This CDR3 reads CSVDDRNYGYTF. CDR3 nucleotides: TGCAGCGTCGACGACAGGAACTATGGCTACACCTTC.

This clone was counted once. The gene calls are TRBV7-9 and TRBJ2-6; D unresolved. Trimming stripped 2 bases from V and 2 bases from J, with 4 bases between. The germline V gene has CDR1 SEHNR and CDR2 FQNEAQ (reference sequence). The CDR3 covers 14 residues. CDR3 protein: CASSLLAGANVLTF. The CDR3 bases are TGTGCCAGCAGCTTACTAGCTGGGGCCAACGTCCTGACTTTC.

The rearrangement uses TRBV28 and TRBJ2-7; 10 positions match TRBD2. In germline, CDR1 is MDHEN, CDR2 SYDVKM. The junction had 13 bases not matched to a gene; V was cut back by 3 bases and J by 5 bases. The CDR3 has 17 residues. The CDR3 reads CASSFSPGLAVAHEQYF. The CDR3 DNA sequence: TGTGCCAGCAGTTTCTCCCCAGGACTAGCGGTCGCCCACGAGCAGTACTTC.

V gene TRBV9 combines with J gene TRBJ1-2; 10 bases are shared with TRBD1. There are 16 residues in the CDR3. Germline CDR1 reads SGDLS; CDR2 reads YYNGEE. Germline trimming cut 3 bases from V and 2 bases from J; bases unmatched to any gene: 7. Here the CDR3 DNA reads TGTGCCAGCAGCGGCGGGACAGGGGATATAAACTATGGCTACACCTTC. Translating gives CASSGGTGDINYGYTF. Combining the CDR3 with reference TRBV9 and TRBJ1-2 gives the whole variable domain DSGVTQTPKHLITATGQRVTLRCSPRSGDLSVYWYQQSLDQGLQFLIQYYNGEERAKGNILERFSAQQFPDLHSELNLSSLELGDSALYFCASSGGTGDINYGYTFGSGTRLTVV.

This clone was observed once. The chain is built from TRBV28 and TRBJ1-4; no firm D call. The CDR3 runs 13 residues. The germline CDR1 and CDR2 sequences are MDHEN and SYDVKM. Trimming shortened V by 5 bases and J by 7 bases, and 11 bases separated the two germline ends. Here the CDR3 reads CASSPPFFEKLFF. The CDR3, as DNA: TGTGCCAGCAGTCCTCCATTCTTTGAAAAACTGTTTTTT.

J is TRBJ2-3 and V is TRBV27, with 8 bases aligning to TRBD1. After removal of 0 bases from V and 3 bases from J, the junction contained 2 bases not matched to a gene. The CDR3 loop spans 15 amino acids. Germline CDR1 is MNHEY and CDR2 is SMNVEV (reference sequence). The CDR3 coding sequence is TGTGCCAGCAGTTTATCGGACAGGGCGACAGATACGCAGTATTTT. Amino acid sequence: CASSLSDRATDTQYF.

The chain couples TRBV15 to TRBJ1-1; D gene unclear. This CDR3 comprises 15 residues. Between the trimmed V and J ends, which lost 0 bases and 0 bases, there was a span of 8 bases. Germline CDR1 and CDR2: LNHNV and YYDKDF (reference sequence). In DNA, the CDR3 is TGTGCCACCAGCAGAGATGACGGATTGAACACTGAAGCTTTCTTT. Its protein is CATSRDDGLNTEAFF.

The rearrangement links TRBV7-8 to TRBJ2-7; D not certain. The CDR3 has 13 residues. Germline values: CDR1 SGHVS, CDR2 FQNEAQ. V gave up 5 bases and J gave up 1 base, with 9 bases separating them. The CDR3 DNA reads TGTGCCAGCAGCCGCAGAGTTTCCTACGAGCAGTACTTC. Amino acids: CASSRRVSYEQYF.

The CDR3 loop reads CASSKRSSYNSPLHF. CDR3 DNA sequence: TGTGCCAGCAGTAAAAGGAGCTCCTATAATTCACCCCTCCACTTT. The V and J genes are TRBV25-1 and TRBJ1-6; D is ambiguous. The CDR3 has 15 amino acids. V was shortened by 5 bases and J by 0 bases, with 8 bases between the two germline ends. Germline CDR1 is MGHDK and CDR2 is SYGVNS.

V gene TRBV7-3 combines with J gene TRBJ2-5; D not certain. CDR1 is SGHTA, CDR2 FQGTGA, per germline. The CDR3 has 12 amino acids. Trimming shortened V by 0 bases and J by 5 bases, and 4 bases separated the two germline ends. The CDR3 loop reads CASSLTKETQYF. CDR3 nucleotides: TGTGCCAGCAGCTTAACAAAGGAGACCCAGTACTTC. Full variable domain (rest looked up from reference TRBV7-3 and TRBJ2-5): GAGVSQTPSNKVTEKGKYVELRCDPISGHTALYWYRQSLGQGPEFLIYFQGTGAADDSGLPNDRFFAVRPEGSVSTLKIQRTERGDSAVYLCASSLTKETQYFGPGTRLLVL.

The gene calls are TRBV7-2 and TRBJ1-4; D not resolved. Trimming cost V 3 bases and J 4 bases, with 12 bases left between them. This CDR3 spans 15 amino acids. Germline V gives CDR1 SGHTA, CDR2 FQGNSA. CDR3: CASSFSGGNNEKLFF. The CDR3 DNA follows: TGTGCCAGCAGCTTCTCGGGCGGGAATAATGAAAAACTGTTTTTT.

V and J are TRBV7-3 and TRBJ2-1, with 11 bases identical to TRBD2. The CDR3 length is 15 residues. Germline values: CDR1 SGHTA, CDR2 FQGTGA. Germline trimming cut 4 bases from V and 7 bases from J; bases unmatched to any gene: 6. This CDR3 is CASSYTSGSINEQFF. The CDR3 DNA reads TGTGCCAGCAGCTACACTAGCGGGAGTATTAATGAGCAGTTCTTC.

V is TRBV29-1 and J is TRBJ2-3; a possible D gene is TRBD2 (6 bases). Between the trimmed V and J ends, which lost 5 bases and 3 bases, there was a span of 12 bases. This CDR3 region has 13 residues. From germline, CDR1 is SQVTM and CDR2 ANQGSEA. The DNA for the CDR3 is TGCAGCGTTAACGGGAGAGTGACAGATACGCAGTATTTT. Protein sequence: CSVNGRVTDTQYF.

This rearrangement joins TRBV11-3 to TRBJ2-3; D may be TRBD2 (5 bases). The V and J ends lost 3 bases and 10 bases respectively, with 14 bases between them. There are 13 residues in the CDR3. Germline V gives CDR1 SGHNT, CDR2 YENEEA. As DNA, the CDR3 is TGTGCCAGCAGCTTCGGACCTCGGGATGCGCAGTATTTT. Residues: CASSFGPRDAQYF.

J is TRBJ2-1 and V is TRBV10-1; D gene ambiguous. The CDR3 totals 15 residues. The germline V gene encodes CDR1 WNHNN and CDR2 SYGVQD (reference sequence). Deletions cut 3 bases from V and 0 bases from J, with 9 bases between. CDR3 sequence (DNA): TGCGCCAGCAGTGAATCGCCGAACTCCTACAATGAGCAGTTCTTC. It yields the protein CASSESPNSYNEQFF.

V and J are TRBV3-1 (or the pseudogene TRBV3-2) and TRBJ2-3, with D unresolved. Deletions cut 4 bases from V and 0 bases from J, with 2 bases between. The CDR3 runs 12 residues. CDR1 is LGHDT, CDR2 YNNKEL, per germline (reference sequence). The CDR3 DNA is TGTGCCAGCAGCCCAAGCACAGATACGCAGTATTTT. It translates to CASSPSTDTQYF.

The chain uses TRBV7-2 and TRBJ2-1; D call uncertain. Trimming shortened V by 2 bases and J by 2 bases, and 7 bases separated the two germline ends. CDR1 and CDR2 (germline): SGHTA, FQGNSA. This CDR3 has 14 residues. CDR3 loop: CASSLQPTYNEQFF. In DNA form, the CDR3 reads TGTGCCAGCAGCTTACAGCCTACCTACAATGAGCAGTTCTTC.

The chain couples TRBV10-3 to TRBJ2-7; a weak D match, TRBD1 (5 bases). CDR3 size: 15 residues. CDR1 and CDR2 (germline): ENHRY, SYGVKD. V was shortened by 0 bases and J by 7 bases, with 16 bases between the two germline ends. CDR3 nucleotides: TGTGCCATCAGTGAGTCGGCCCGCAGGGAATTGGAGCAGTACTTC. Translation gives CAISESARRELEQYF.

The chain is built from TRBV28 and TRBJ2-7; D is tentatively TRBD1 or TRBD2 (5 bases each). Deletions cut 8 bases from V and 6 bases from J, with 14 bases between. The CDR3 has 12 amino acids. Germline V lookup: CDR1 MDHEN, CDR2 SYDVKM. CDR3 DNA: TGTGCCAGCGAGGGGTCGAAGGTCGAGCAGTACTTC. Its protein product is CASEGSKVEQYF.